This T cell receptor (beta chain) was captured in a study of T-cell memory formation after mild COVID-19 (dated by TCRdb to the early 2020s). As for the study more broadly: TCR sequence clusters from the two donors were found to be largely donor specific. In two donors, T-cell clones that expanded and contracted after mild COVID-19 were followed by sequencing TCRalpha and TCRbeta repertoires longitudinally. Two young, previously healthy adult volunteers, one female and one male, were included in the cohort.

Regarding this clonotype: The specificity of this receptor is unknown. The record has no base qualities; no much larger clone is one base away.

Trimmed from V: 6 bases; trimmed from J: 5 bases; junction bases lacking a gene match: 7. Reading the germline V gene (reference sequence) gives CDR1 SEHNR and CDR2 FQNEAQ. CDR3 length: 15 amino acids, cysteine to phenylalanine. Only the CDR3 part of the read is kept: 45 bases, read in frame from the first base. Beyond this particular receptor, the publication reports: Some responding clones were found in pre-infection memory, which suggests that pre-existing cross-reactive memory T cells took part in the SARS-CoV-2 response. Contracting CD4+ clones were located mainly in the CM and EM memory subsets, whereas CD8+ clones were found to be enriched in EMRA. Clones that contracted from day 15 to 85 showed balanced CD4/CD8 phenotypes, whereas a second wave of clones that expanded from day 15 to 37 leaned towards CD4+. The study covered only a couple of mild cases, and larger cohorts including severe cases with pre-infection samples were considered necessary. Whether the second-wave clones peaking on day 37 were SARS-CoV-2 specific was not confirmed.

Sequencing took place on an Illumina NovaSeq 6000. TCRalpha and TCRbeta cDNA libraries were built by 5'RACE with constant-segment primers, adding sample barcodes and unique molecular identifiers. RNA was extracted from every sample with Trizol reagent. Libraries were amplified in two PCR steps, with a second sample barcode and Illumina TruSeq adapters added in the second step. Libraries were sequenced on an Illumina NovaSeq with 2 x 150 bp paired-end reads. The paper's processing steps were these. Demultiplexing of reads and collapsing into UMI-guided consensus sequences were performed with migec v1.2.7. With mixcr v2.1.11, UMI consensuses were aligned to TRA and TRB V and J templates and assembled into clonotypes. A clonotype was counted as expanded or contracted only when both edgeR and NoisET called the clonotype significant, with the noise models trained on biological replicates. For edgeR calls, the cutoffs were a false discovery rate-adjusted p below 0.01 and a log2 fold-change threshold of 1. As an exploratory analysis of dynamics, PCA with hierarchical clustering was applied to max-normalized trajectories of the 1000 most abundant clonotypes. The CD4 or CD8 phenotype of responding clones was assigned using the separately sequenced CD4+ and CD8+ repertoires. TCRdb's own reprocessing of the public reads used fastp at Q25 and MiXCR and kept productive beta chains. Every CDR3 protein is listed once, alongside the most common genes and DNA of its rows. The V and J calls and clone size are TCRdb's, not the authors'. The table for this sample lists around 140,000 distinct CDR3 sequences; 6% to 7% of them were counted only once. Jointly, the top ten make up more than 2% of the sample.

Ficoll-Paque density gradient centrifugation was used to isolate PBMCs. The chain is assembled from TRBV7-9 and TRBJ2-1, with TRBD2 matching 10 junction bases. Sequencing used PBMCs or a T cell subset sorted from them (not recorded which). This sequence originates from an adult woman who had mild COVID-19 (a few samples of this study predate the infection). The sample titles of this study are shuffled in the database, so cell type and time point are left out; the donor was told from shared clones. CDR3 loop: CASSPGLASNNEQFF. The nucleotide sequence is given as TGTGCCAGCAGTCCGGGACTAGCGAGCAACAATGAGCAGTTCTTC.